Listed here are 5 T cell receptor beta chains from one sample, sequenced in a study of radiation and T cells in renal cell carcinoma. The time point is: blood 4 weeks post-SBRT, at nephrectomy. Treatment specified: 15 Gy SBRT to primary tumor, nephrectomy 4 weeks later. The table came from immunoSEQ multiplex PCR; TCRdb's copy has only in-frame clones and leaves some out. The sample gives 130,000 to 150,000 clones, 65% to 90% of which show up once; around 17% is in the top ten. This material consisted of blood, taken from a patient whose treatment included radiotherapy and nephrectomy. The receptors come from a woman aged 50 to 65 with renal cell carcinoma.

The V gene is TRBV6-5, the J gene TRBJ2-1; 9 nucleotides match TRBD2. CDR1 is MNHEY, CDR2 SVGAGI, per germline. This CDR3 has 14 residues. V was pared by 6 bases and J by 6 bases, with 6 bases of the junction left unmatched. The CDR3, as DNA: TGTGCCAGCAGGCCCGGGCGGGGGGGCAATGAGCAGTTCTTC. This gives the protein CASRPGRGGNEQFF.

This CDR3 is CASSLFLTGAMNTEAFF. The CDR3 DNA sequence: TGTGCCAGCAGCTTATTTCTTACAGGAGCCATGAACACTGAAGCTTTCTTT. This rearrangement joins TRBV7-6 to TRBJ1-1; possible D gene TRBD1, 5 bases. The germline V gene has CDR1 SGHVS and CDR2 FNYEAQ. The CDR3 has 17 amino acids. V was trimmed by 2 bases and J by 0 bases, leaving 16 bases between them.

J is TRBJ2-7 and V is TRBV10-2, with a tentative D call TRBD2 (6 bases). Looked up from germline, CDR1 is WSHSY and CDR2 is SAAADI. The V end lost 4 bases, the J end lost 2 bases, and 15 bases lay between the germline ends. The CDR3 contains 15 residues. This CDR3 is CASSGLIGGTYEQYF. CDR3 sequence (DNA): TGCGCCAGCAGTGGACTGATCGGGGGTACCTACGAGCAGTACTTC.

V is TRBV19 and J is TRBJ2-7; 8 bases agree with TRBD1. The CDR3 consists of 18 residues. Looked up from germline, CDR1 is LNHDA and CDR2 is SQIVND (reference sequence). V lost 0 bases to trimming and J lost 5 bases; unmatched junction nucleotides: 15. In DNA form, the CDR3 reads TGTGCCAGTAGTATAGATCGTGGGTACCGGGACAGGAGGAACGAGCAGTACTTC. Residues: CASSIDRGYRDRRNEQYF.

The gene calls are TRBV11-2 and TRBJ2-7, with TRBD2 matching 9 bases. The CDR3 is 16 amino acids. CDR1 is SGHAT, CDR2 FQNNGV, per germline. V lost 5 bases, J lost 4 bases, and 12 bases stayed unmatched. DNA for the CDR3: TGTGCCAGCAGCATCCTCGGTAGCGGGAGATGGTACGAGCAGTACTTC. Its protein product is CASSILGSGRWYEQYF.